The T cell receptor (beta chain) under discussion was sequenced for a study of T cell repertoires in cytomegalovirus infection (dated by TCRdb to between 2018 and 2021). About the study as a whole: Peptide stimulations targeted recently identified HLA-C-restricted CMV epitopes, whose presentation resists viral immunomodulation, together with well-studied HLA-B-restricted epitopes. The HLA type of each donor mattered for the analysis, because public TCR beta signatures pointed to carriage of CMV infection along with the matching HLA type.

The treatment or condition label corresponds to: in vitro stimulation with specific CMV peptide epitopes to enrich CMV-specific T cells. The run used an Illumina HiSeq 1500. TCRdb reprocessed the public reads (quality trimming at Q25 with fastp, clone calling with MiXCR) and kept in-frame beta chains. Each CDR3 protein gets just one entry, which takes the most common genes and DNA from the rows behind it. Here the sample has 300,000 to 400,000 distinct CDR3 sequences; 25% to 35% occur a single time. The ten largest clones capture 20% of the sample. This clonotype was recorded many times. This clone's antigen is unknown. It has no much larger one-base neighbor in the sample; base qualities were not kept. What the authors observed across the whole study: Cumulative frequency of public TCR beta family members discriminated carriers of CMV infection plus the relevant HLA type in this cohort and an independent 352-donor cohort. The ex vivo response was dominated by HLA-C-restricted CMV-specific TCR beta clonotypes, and the single most frequent clonotype in two of eight donors was supplied by these HLA-C-restricted clonotypes.

Spanning cysteine to phenylalanine, the CDR3 consists of 20 amino acids. CDR3 DNA is the only sequence kept; it has 60 bases, read in frame from the first base. In the germline V gene, CDR1 corresponds to SGHVS and CDR2 to FQNEAQ. For this chain, trimming is 2 bases at the V end and 5 bases at the J end, and the number of junction bases without a gene match is 16. The sequence was collected from a human donor in good health (CMV status not recorded). Some clones in this sample may be carry-over from other donors' samples. This receptor chain uses TRBV7-8 and TRBJ2-1; 12 central nucleotides agree with TRBD2. Material: cultured PBMCs, obtained from culture after CMV antigen stimulation. The CDR3 reads CASSLPTGVTSGSLNNEQFF. The bases are TGTGCCAGCAGCTTACCCACAGGGGTGACTAGCGGGAGTCTGAACAATGAGCAGTTCTTC.